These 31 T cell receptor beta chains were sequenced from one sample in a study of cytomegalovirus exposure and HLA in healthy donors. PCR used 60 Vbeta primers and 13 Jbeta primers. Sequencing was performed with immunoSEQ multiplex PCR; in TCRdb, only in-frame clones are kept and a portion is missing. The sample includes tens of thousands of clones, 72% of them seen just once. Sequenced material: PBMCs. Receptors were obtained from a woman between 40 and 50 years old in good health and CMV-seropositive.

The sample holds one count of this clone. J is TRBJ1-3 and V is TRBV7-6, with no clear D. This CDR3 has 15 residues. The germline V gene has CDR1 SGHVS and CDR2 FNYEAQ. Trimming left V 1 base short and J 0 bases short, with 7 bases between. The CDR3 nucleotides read TGTGCCAGCAGCTTAGGGTACAGCTCTGGAAACACCATATATTTT. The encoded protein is CASSLGYSSGNTIYF.

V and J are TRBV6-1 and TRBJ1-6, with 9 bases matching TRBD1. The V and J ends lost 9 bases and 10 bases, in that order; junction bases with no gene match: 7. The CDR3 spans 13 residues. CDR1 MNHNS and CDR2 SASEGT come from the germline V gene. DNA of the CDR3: TGTGCCAGTACGGACAGGGGAGCCTCACCCCTCCACTTT. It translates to CASTDRGASPLHF.

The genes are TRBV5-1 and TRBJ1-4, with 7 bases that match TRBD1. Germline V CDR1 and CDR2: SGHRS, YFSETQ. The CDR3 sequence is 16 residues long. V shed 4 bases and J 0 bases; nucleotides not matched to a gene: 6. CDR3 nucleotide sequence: TGCGCCAGCAGCGTGGGACAGATGGCAACTAATGAAAAACTGTTTTTT. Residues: CASSVGQMATNEKLFF.

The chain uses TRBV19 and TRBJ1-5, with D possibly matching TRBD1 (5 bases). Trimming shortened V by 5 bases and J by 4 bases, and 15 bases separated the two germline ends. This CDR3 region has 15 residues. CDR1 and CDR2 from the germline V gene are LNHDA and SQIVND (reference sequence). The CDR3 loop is CASSGDRTTNQPQHF. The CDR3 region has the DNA TGTGCCAGTAGTGGGGATCGGACAACAAATCAGCCCCAGCATTTT.

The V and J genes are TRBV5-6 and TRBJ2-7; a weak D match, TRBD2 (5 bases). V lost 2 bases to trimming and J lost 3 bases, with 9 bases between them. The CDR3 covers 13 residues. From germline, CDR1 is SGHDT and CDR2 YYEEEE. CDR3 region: CASSLLTIYEQYF. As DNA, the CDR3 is TGTGCCAGCAGCTTACTGACTATCTACGAGCAGTACTTC. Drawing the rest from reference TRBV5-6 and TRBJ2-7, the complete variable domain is DAGVTQSPTHLIKTRGQQVTLRCSPKSGHDTVSWYQQALGQGPQFIFQYYEEEERQRGNFPDRFSGHQFPNYSSELNVNALLLGDSALYLCASSLLTIYEQYFGPGTRLTVT.

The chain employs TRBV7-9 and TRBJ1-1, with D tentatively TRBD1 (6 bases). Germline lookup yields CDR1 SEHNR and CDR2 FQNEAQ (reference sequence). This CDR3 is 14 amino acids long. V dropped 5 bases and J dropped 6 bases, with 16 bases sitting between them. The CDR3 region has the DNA TGTGCCAGCAGCGAGCGAGGGGGTTTGCCTGAAGCTTTCTTT. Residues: CASSERGGLPEAFF.

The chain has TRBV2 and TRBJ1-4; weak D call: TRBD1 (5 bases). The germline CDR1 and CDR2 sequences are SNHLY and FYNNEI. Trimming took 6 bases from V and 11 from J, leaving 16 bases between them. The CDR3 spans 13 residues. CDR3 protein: CASRRQGLGKLFF. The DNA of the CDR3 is TGTGCCAGCAGGCGGCAGGGATTGGGGAAACTGTTTTTT.

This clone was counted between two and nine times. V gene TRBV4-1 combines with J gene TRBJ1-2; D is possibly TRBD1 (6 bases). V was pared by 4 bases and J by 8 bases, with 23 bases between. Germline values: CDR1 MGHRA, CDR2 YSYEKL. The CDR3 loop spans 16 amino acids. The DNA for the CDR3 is TGCGCCAGCAGCCCCCGCCCGGGACACCCTCCCGAGGGCTACACCTTC. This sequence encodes CASSPRPGHPPEGYTF.

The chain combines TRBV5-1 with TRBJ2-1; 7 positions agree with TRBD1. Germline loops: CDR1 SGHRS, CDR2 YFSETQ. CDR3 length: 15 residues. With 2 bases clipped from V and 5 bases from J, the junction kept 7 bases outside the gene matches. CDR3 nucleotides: TGCGCCAGCAGCTTTACCGGGACAGCTGACAATGAGCAGTTCTTC. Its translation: CASSFTGTADNEQFF.

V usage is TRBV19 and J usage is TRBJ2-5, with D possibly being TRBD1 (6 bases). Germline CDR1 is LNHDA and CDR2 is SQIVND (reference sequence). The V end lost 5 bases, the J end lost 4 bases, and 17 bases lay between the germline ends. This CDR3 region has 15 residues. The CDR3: CASSSPGTRGETQYF. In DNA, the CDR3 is TGTGCCAGTAGTTCCCCCGGGACAAGGGGAGAGACCCAGTACTTC.

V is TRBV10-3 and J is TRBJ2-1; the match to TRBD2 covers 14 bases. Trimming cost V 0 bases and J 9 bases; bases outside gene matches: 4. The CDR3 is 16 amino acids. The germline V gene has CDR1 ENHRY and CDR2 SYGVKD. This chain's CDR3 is CAISESTSGGGGEQFF. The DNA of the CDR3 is TGTGCCATCAGTGAGTCGACTAGCGGGGGGGGAGGTGAGCAGTTCTTC.

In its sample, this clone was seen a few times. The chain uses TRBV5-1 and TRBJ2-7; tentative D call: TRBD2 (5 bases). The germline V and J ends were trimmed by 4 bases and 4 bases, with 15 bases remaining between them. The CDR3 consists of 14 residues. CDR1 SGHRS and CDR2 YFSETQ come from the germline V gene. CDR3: CASSSPGDIYEQYF. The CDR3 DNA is TGCGCCAGCAGCAGCCCCGGGGATATTTACGAGCAGTACTTC.

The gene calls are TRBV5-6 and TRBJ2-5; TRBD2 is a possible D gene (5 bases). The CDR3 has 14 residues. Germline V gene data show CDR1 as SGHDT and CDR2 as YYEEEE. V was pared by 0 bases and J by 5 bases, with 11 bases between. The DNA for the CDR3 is TGTGCCAGCAGCTTGGGGCCCAGAGGGGAGACCCAGTACTTC. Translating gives CASSLGPRGETQYF.

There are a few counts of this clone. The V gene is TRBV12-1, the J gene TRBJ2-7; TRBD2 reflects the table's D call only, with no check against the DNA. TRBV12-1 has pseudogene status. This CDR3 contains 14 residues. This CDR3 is CASSFGGAPYEQYF. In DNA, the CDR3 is TGTGCCAGCAGCTTTGGCGGGGCCCCCTACGAGCAGTACTTC.

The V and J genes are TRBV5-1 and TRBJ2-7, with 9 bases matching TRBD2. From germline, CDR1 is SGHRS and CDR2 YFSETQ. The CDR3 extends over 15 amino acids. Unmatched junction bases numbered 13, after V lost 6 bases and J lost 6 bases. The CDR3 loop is CASTQTSGSLSEQYF. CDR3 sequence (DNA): TGCGCCAGCACACAAACTAGCGGGTCCCTTTCCGAGCAGTACTTC.

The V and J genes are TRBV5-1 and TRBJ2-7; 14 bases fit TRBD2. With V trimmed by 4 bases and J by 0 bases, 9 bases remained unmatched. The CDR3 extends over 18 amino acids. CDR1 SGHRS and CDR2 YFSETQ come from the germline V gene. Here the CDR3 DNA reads TGCGCCAGCAGCAAAGGACTAGCGGGGGGCTCCACCTCCTACGAGCAGTACTTC. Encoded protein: CASSKGLAGGSTSYEQYF. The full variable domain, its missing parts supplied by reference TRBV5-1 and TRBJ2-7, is KAGVTQTPRYLIKTRGQQVTLSCSPISGHRSVSWYQQTPGQGLQFLFEYFSETQRNKGNFPGRFSGRQFSNSRSEMNVSTLELGDSALYLCASSKGLAGGSTSYEQYFGPGTRLTVT.

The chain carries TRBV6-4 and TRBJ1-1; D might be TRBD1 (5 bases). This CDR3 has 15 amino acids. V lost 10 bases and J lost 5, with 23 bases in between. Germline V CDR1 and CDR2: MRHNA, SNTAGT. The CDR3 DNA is TGTGCCAACCTTTTCGTTGACAGAGTGAGTACTGAAGCTTTCTTT. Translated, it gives CANLFVDRVSTEAFF.

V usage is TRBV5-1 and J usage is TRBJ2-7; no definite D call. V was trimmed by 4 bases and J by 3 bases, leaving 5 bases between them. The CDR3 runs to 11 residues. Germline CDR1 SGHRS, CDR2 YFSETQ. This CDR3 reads CASSAGYEQYF. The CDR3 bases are TGCGCCAGCAGCGCCGGCTACGAGCAGTACTTC.

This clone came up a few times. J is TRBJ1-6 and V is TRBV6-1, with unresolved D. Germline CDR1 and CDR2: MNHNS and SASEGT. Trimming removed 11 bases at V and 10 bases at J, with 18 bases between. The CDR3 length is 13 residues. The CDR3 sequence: CAGSDRSSSPLHF. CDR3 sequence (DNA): TGTGCCGGGTCCGACCGGAGTAGCTCACCCCTCCACTTT.

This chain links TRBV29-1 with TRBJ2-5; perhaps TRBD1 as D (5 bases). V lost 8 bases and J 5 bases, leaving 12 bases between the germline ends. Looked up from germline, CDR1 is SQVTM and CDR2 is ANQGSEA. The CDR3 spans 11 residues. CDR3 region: CSLTVRETQYF. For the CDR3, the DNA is TGCAGCCTGACAGTGCGGGAGACCCAGTACTTC.

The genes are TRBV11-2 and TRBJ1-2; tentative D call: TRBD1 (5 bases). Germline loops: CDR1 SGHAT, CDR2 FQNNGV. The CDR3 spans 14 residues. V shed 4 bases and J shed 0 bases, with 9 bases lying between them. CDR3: CASSSQGSNYGYTF. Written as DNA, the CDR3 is TGTGCCAGCAGCTCCCAGGGCTCTAACTATGGCTACACCTTC.

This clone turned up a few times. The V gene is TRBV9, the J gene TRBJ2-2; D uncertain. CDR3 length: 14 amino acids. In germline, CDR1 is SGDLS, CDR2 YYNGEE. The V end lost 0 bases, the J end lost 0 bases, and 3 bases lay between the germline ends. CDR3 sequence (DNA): TGTGCCAGCAGCGTAGGGCCGAACACCGGGGAGCTGTTTTTT. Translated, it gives CASSVGPNTGELFF.

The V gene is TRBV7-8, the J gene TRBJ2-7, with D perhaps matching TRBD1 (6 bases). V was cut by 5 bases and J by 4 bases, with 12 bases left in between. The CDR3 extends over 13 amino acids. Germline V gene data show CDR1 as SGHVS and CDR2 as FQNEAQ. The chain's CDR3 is CASSARRGYEQYF. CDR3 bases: TGTGCCAGCAGCGCACGCAGGGGATACGAGCAGTACTTC.

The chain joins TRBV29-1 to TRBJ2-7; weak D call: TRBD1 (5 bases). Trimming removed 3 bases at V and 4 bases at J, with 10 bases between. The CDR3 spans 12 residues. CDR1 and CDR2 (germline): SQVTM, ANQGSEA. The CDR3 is CSVDRDGYEQYF. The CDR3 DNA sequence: TGCAGCGTTGACAGGGATGGATACGAGCAGTACTTC.

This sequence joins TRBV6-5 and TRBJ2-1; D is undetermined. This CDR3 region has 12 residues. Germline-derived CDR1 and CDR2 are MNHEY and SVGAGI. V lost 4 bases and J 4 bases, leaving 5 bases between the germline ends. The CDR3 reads CASSSGYNEQFF. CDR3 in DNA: TGTGCCAGCAGTTCCGGTTACAATGAGCAGTTCTTC.

The CDR3 reads CASSLGPEQYF. CDR3 nucleotide sequence: TGTGCCAGCAGCTTAGGGCCCGAGCAGTACTTC. The genes are TRBV7-9 and TRBJ2-7; unclear D gene. CDR3 length equals 11 residues. CDR1 SEHNR and CDR2 FQNEAQ come from the germline V gene (reference sequence). Trimming took 1 base from V and 6 from J, leaving 4 bases between them. The full variable domain, in which reference TRBV7-9 and TRBJ2-7 provide the parts outside the CDR3, is DTGVSQNPRHKITKRGQNVTFRCDPISEHNRLYWYRQTLGQGPEFLTYFQNEAQLEKSRLLSDRFSAERPKGSFSTLEIQRTEQGDSAMYLCASSLGPEQYFGPGTRLTVT.

The DNA for the CDR3 is TGTGCCAGCAGCTTCCGGGGGGCGTACAATGAGCAGTTCTTC. Translating gives CASSFRGAYNEQFF. This sequence joins TRBV7-8 and TRBJ2-1, with D perhaps matching TRBD2 (7 bases). CDR3 length equals 14 residues. The V gene lost 3 bases and the J gene lost 4 bases, with 10 bases spanning the gap. Germline loops: CDR1 SGHVS, CDR2 FQNEAQ. The variable domain in full, with the rest retrieved from reference TRBV7-8 and TRBJ2-1, is GAGVSQSPRYKVAKRGQDVALRCDPISGHVSLFWYQQALGQGPEFLTYFQNEAQLDKSGLPSDRFFAERPEGSVSTLKIQRTQQEDSAVYLCASSFRGAYNEQFFGPGTRLTVL.

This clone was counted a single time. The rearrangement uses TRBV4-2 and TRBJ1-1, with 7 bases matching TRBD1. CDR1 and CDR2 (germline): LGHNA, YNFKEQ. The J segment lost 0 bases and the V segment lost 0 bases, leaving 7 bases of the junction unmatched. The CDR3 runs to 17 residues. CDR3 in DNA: TGTGCCAGCAGCCAAGATGGCCCCGGGACAGTGAACACTGAAGCTTTCTTT. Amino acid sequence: CASSQDGPGTVNTEAFF.

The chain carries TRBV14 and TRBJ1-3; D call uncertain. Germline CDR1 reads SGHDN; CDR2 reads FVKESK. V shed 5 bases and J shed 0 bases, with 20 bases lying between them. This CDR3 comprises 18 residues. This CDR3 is CASSSNAGADFSGNTIYF. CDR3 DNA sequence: TGTGCCAGCAGCTCAAACGCCGGAGCTGACTTCTCTGGAAACACCATATATTTT.

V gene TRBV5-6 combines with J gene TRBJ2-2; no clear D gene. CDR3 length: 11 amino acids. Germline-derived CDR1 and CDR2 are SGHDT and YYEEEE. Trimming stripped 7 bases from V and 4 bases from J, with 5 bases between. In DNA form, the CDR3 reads TGTGCCAGCGGGCCCACCGGGGAGCTGTTTTTT. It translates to CASGPTGELFF. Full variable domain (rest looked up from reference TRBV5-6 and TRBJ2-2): DAGVTQSPTHLIKTRGQQVTLRCSPKSGHDTVSWYQQALGQGPQFIFQYYEEEERQRGNFPDRFSGHQFPNYSSELNVNALLLGDSALYLCASGPTGELFFGEGSRLTVL.

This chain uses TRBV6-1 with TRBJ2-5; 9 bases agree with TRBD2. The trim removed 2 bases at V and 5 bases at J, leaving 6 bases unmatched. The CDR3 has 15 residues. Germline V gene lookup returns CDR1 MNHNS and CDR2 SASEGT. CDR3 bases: TGTGCCAGCAGTGAAATGGCGGGGGGGCTCGAGACCCAGTACTTC. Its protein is CASSEMAGGLETQYF.